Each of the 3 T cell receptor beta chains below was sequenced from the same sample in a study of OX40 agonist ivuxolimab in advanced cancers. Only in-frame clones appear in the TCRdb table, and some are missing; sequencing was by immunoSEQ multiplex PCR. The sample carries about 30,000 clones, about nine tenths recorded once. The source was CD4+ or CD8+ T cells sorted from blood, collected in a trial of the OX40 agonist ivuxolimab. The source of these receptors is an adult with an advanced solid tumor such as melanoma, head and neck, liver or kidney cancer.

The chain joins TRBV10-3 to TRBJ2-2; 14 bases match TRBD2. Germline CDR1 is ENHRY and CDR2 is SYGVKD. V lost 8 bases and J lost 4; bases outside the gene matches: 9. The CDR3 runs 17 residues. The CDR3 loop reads CAIAPGLAGAGTGELFF. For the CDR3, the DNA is TGTGCCATCGCTCCGGGACTAGCGGGAGCGGGCACCGGGGAGCTGTTTTTT.

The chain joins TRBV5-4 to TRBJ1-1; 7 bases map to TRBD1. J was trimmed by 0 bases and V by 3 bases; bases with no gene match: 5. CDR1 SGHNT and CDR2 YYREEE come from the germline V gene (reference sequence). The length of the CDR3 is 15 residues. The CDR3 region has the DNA TGTGCCAGCAGCTCGCCGGGACAGTTGAACACTGAAGCTTTCTTT. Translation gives CASSSPGQLNTEAFF.

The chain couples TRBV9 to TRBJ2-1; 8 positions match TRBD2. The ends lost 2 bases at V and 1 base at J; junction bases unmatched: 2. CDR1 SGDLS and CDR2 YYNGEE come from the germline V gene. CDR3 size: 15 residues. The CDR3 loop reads CASSVQRESYNEQFF. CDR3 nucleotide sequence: TGTGCCAGCAGCGTCCAGCGGGAGTCCTACAATGAGCAGTTCTTC.